This TCR beta chain was captured by sequencing in a study of T cell responses to AZD1222 COVID-19 vaccine. Study results and caveats: Just a handful of AZD1222 recipients tested seropositive at baseline. Regions 160-218 and 743-854 held dominance among vaccine-associated CD4 TCRs, which spanned spike. Repertoire sampling occurred only after the peak T cell response.

Trimming pared 9 bases from V and 6 bases from J, leaving 15 bases between. Germline CDR1 reads LNHDA; CDR2 reads SQIVND (reference sequence). The CDR3 is 14 residues long. This table comes from immunoSEQ multiplex PCR, and its TCRdb copy is limited to in-frame clones, with some not included. The sample lists 80,000 or so clones; 70% to 80% were seen once. To note about this clone: Its antigen is unknown.

Source: peripheral blood, taken 28 days after the second dose of the MenACWY control vaccine. This sequence originates from an adult who received the MenACWY meningococcal vaccine as a control. This rearrangement joins TRBV19 to TRBJ2-6; a possible D gene is TRBD1 (7 bases). Written as DNA, the CDR3 is TGTGCCAGCGGCAGGGGGGAGGAGGCCAACGTCCTGACTTTC. Encoded protein: CASGRGEEANVLTF.